The 22 T cell receptor beta chains presented below share a single source sample, sequenced in a study of blood T cell repertoires in COVID-19. Here immunoSEQ multiplex PCR was the method, and the copy in TCRdb shows in-frame clones only, minus some. The data show tens of thousands of clones, with approximately 80% seen just once and 15% to 20% held by the top ten. The sample taken for sequencing was peripheral blood. The receptors were gathered from a woman aged 55-75 years with acute or convalescent COVID-19.

The chain links TRBV6-5 to TRBJ1-1; 9 bases are shared with TRBD1. This CDR3 contains 15 residues. Per the germline V gene, CDR1 is MNHEY and CDR2 is SVGAGI. V lost 11 bases and J lost 6; bases outside the gene matches: 16. CDR3 sequence (DNA): TGTGCCCGCACAGGATCCCGGGGACAGGGCGCTGAAGCTTTCTTT. It is translated as CARTGSRGQGAEAFF.

The rearrangement joins TRBV10-3 to TRBJ1-2; TRBD1 matches 8 bases. Germline trimming cut 0 bases from V and 7 bases from J; bases unmatched to any gene: 4. This CDR3 comprises 14 residues. Germline CDR1 ENHRY, CDR2 SYGVKD. The CDR3 region is CAISESQGAPGYTF. In DNA form, the CDR3 reads TGTGCCATCAGTGAGTCGCAGGGGGCGCCTGGCTACACCTTC.

In the case of this clone: This sample also contains other DNA sequences that code for the same CDR3. J is TRBJ1-1 and V is TRBV7-9; D not certain. The length of the CDR3 is 13 residues. Germline V gene lookup returns CDR1 SEHNR and CDR2 FQNEAQ (reference sequence). Trimming shortened V by 1 base and J by 5 bases, and 8 bases separated the two germline ends. CDR3 coding DNA: TGTGCCAGCAGCTTAGGGGGAGGGACTGAAGCTTTCTTT. Translation gives CASSLGGGTEAFF. The whole variable domain, filled in from reference TRBV7-9 and TRBJ1-1, reads DTGVSQNPRHKITKRGQNVTFRCDPISEHNRLYWYRQTLGQGPEFLTYFQNEAQLEKSRLLSDRFSAERPKGSFSTLEIQRTEQGDSAMYLCASSLGGGTEAFFGQGTRLTVV.

The rearrangement links TRBV7-9 to TRBJ2-6; D might be TRBD1 (6 bases). The CDR3 length is 18 residues. Germline CDR1 is SEHNR and CDR2 is FQNEAQ (reference sequence). Trimming took 5 bases from V and 0 from J, leaving 17 bases between them. CDR3 coding DNA: TGTGCCAGCAGCCCCAATTATAGGACAGCCTCTGGGGCCAACGTCCTGACTTTC. Translated: CASSPNYRTASGANVLTF.

CDR3 DNA sequence: TGTGCCAGCAGCCGGTGGGAGACAGAGACCCAGTACTTC. Protein sequence: CASSRWETETQYF. This chain joins TRBV5-6 and TRBJ2-5; tentative D call: TRBD2 (5 bases). The CDR3 spans 13 residues. V shed 4 bases and J shed 4 bases, with 11 bases lying between them. The germline V gene encodes CDR1 SGHDT and CDR2 YYEEEE.

V gene TRBV24-1 combines with J gene TRBJ2-3; 12 bases match TRBD1. This CDR3 comprises 16 residues. V lost 4 bases, J lost 5 bases, and 6 bases stayed unmatched. Germline V gene lookup returns CDR1 KGHDR and CDR2 SFDVKD. The CDR3 DNA reads TGTGCCACCAGTGAAGGGACAGGGGGCGCGTTAGATACGCAGTATTTT. Translating it yields CATSEGTGGALDTQYF.

The chain links TRBV28 to TRBJ2-7; 8 nucleotides line up with TRBD1. V dropped 5 bases and J dropped 6; count of bases not matched to a gene: 3. The CDR3 consists of 12 residues. Germline V gene sequence: CDR1 MDHEN, CDR2 SYDVKM. The CDR3 loop reads CASSGQGSEQYF. The DNA of the CDR3 is TGTGCCAGCAGTGGACAGGGTAGCGAGCAGTACTTC.

The chain recombines TRBV29-1 with TRBJ2-1, with TRBD2 identical over 11 bases. This CDR3 region has 14 residues. J was trimmed by 5 bases and V by 6 bases; bases with no gene match: 6. The germline V gene encodes CDR1 SQVTM and CDR2 ANQGSEA. CDR3 in amino acids: CSVTSGGLNNEQFF. In DNA, the CDR3 is TGCAGCGTAACTAGCGGGGGCCTTAACAATGAGCAGTTCTTC.

The gene calls are TRBV6-2 or TRBV6-3 and TRBJ2-1; TRBD2 aligns across 11 bases. Germline V gives CDR1 MNHEY, CDR2 SVGEGT. This CDR3 comprises 14 residues. Losses at the gene ends were 4 bases for V and 9 bases for J; bases not matched to a gene: 5. CDR3 sequence reads: CASSSSGGRGEQFF. The CDR3 region has the DNA TGTGCCAGCAGTTCTAGCGGGGGGCGGGGTGAGCAGTTCTTC.

This clone was counted only a few times. The V call is TRBV7-9, the J call TRBJ1-1; 8 bases are a match to TRBD1. From germline, CDR1 is SEHNR and CDR2 FQNEAQ (reference sequence). The CDR3 extends over 14 amino acids. The ends lost 7 bases at V and 4 bases at J; junction bases unmatched: 8. The CDR3 here is CASIRQGMGTEAFF. CDR3 sequence (DNA): TGTGCCAGCATCCGACAGGGGATGGGCACTGAAGCTTTCTTT. Together with reference TRBV7-9 and TRBJ1-1, the CDR3 gives the full variable domain: DTGVSQNPRHKITKRGQNVTFRCDPISEHNRLYWYRQTLGQGPEFLTYFQNEAQLEKSRLLSDRFSAERPKGSFSTLEIQRTEQGDSAMYLCASIRQGMGTEAFFGQGTRLTVV.

This chain joins TRBV10-2 and TRBJ2-7; a possible D gene is TRBD2 (5 bases). Germline loops: CDR1 WSHSY, CDR2 SAAADI. Trimming took off 6 bases at V and 3 bases at J, with 12 bases between the two ends. The CDR3 covers 13 residues. CDR3 DNA sequence: TGCGCCAGCAGCCTAAGGACTGACTACGAGCAGTACTTC. It yields the protein CASSLRTDYEQYF.

This clone occurred once. The chain has TRBV6-1 and TRBJ2-1; D is unclear. The CDR3 loop spans 13 amino acids. Trimming removed 3 bases at V and 4 bases at J, with 7 bases between. Germline-derived CDR1 and CDR2 are MNHNS and SASEGT. The CDR3 coding sequence is TGTGCCAGCAGTGACCCCGGGTACAATGAGCAGTTCTTC. Translated, it gives CASSDPGYNEQFF.

The chain links TRBV28 to TRBJ1-2, with D unresolved. Germline V gene data show CDR1 as MDHEN and CDR2 as SYDVKM. The CDR3 is 15 amino acids. V shed 3 bases and J shed 2 bases, with 13 bases lying between them. The CDR3 sequence: CASSFPTATNYGYTF. The DNA of the CDR3 is TGTGCCAGCAGTTTTCCCACAGCCACAAACTATGGCTACACCTTC.

The chain links TRBV7-8 to TRBJ2-3, with 8 positions matching TRBD1. The germline CDR1 and CDR2 sequences are SGHVS and FQNEAQ. The junction had 7 bases not matched to a gene; V was cut back by 4 bases and J by 4 bases. The CDR3 covers 15 residues. The CDR3 nucleotides read TGTGCCAGCAGCTCAAGGACAGGGAAATCAGATACGCAGTATTTT. Encoded protein: CASSSRTGKSDTQYF.

This chain connects TRBV4-3 to TRBJ1-2; D remains ambiguous. The CDR3 length is 13 residues. The V end was cut by 1 base, the J end by 5 bases, with 8 bases between. Germline CDR1 LGHNA, CDR2 YSLEER. In nucleotides, the CDR3 is TGCGCCAGCAGCCAAGGCAGTGCATATGGCTACACCTTC. Its protein is CASSQGSAYGYTF.

The chain is built from TRBV28 and TRBJ1-1, with D perhaps matching TRBD1 (5 bases). Germline CDR1 is MDHEN and CDR2 is SYDVKM. The CDR3 consists of 13 residues. V lost 2 bases to trimming and J lost 6 bases, with 10 bases between them. The CDR3 DNA reads as TGTGCCAGCAGTTTACAGGGAAGGGCTGAAGCTTTCTTT. This gives the protein CASSLQGRAEAFF. The full variable domain, its missing parts supplied by reference TRBV28 and TRBJ1-1, is DVKVTQSSRYLVKRTGEKVFLECVQDMDHENMFWYRQDPGLGLRLIYFSYDVKMKEKGDIPEGYSVSREKKERFSLILESASTNQTSMYLCASSLQGRAEAFFGQGTRLTVV.

The V call is TRBV20-1, the J call TRBJ1-1; D perhaps matches TRBD1 (5 bases). This CDR3 region has 13 residues. Germline CDR1 DFQATT, CDR2 SNEGSKA (reference sequence). V was cut by 3 bases and J by 3 bases, with 11 bases left in between. CDR3 nucleotide sequence: TGCAGTGCTAGTAGGGGAACAGACACTGAAGCTTTCTTT. Amino acids: CSASRGTDTEAFF.

The V and J genes are TRBV7-2 and TRBJ1-1; 7 nucleotides line up with TRBD1. This CDR3 region has 14 residues. Germline V gives CDR1 SGHTA, CDR2 FQGNSA. The V gene end was trimmed by 8 bases and the J gene end by 1 base; junction bases not matched to a gene: 7. In DNA, the CDR3 is TGTGCCAGCCGAGGGGGCGCGGGGAACACTGAAGCTTTCTTT. This encodes CASRGGAGNTEAFF.

This clone has only one observation. The chain employs TRBV2 and TRBJ1-5; unclear D gene. Germline V gene lookup returns CDR1 SNHLY and CDR2 FYNNEI. V shed 4 bases and J shed 3 bases, with 7 bases lying between them. CDR3 size: 13 residues. CDR3 in DNA: TGTGCCAGCAGTGGGCAGTTCAATCAGCCCCAGCATTTT. This encodes CASSGQFNQPQHF.

The chain joins TRBV7-3 to TRBJ2-1; 8 bases are shared with TRBD2. Germline lookup yields CDR1 SGHTA and CDR2 FQGTGA. The CDR3 totals 15 residues. The V segment lost 5 bases and the J segment 9 bases; nucleotides outside the gene matches: 12. The CDR3 sequence: CASSPRSGGVGEQFF. CDR3 DNA sequence: TGTGCCAGCAGCCCCCGCTCGGGGGGGGTTGGTGAGCAGTTCTTC. The whole variable domain, remainder taken from reference TRBV7-3 and TRBJ2-1, is GAGVSQTPSNKVTEKGKYVELRCDPISGHTALYWYRQSLGQGPEFLIYFQGTGAADDSGLPNDRFFAVRPEGSVSTLKIQRTERGDSAVYLCASSPRSGGVGEQFFGPGTRLTVL.

This clone was seen a single time. This rearrangement joins TRBV7-9 to TRBJ2-5; 10 nucleotides line up with TRBD1. After removal of 5 bases from V and 5 bases from J, the junction contained 8 bases not matched to a gene. The CDR3 runs to 15 residues. Germline V gives CDR1 SEHNR, CDR2 FQNEAQ (reference sequence). This CDR3 is CASSLRQGAYETQYF. For the CDR3, the DNA is TGTGCCAGCAGCCTGAGACAGGGGGCCTACGAGACCCAGTACTTC.

V and J are TRBV5-6 and TRBJ2-1; D gene ambiguous. Germline CDR1 and CDR2: SGHDT and YYEEEE. V was pared by 4 bases and J by 3 bases, with 11 bases between. The CDR3 contains 14 residues. The CDR3 nucleotides are TGTGCCAGCAGCCCATCCCGGTACTACAATGAGCAGTTCTTC. It encodes CASSPSRYYNEQFF.